What follows is one T cell receptor beta chain and its context. Antigen: not known. The CDR3 runs 16 residues. The germline V gene encodes CDR1 SGHRS and CDR2 YFSETQ. Trimming removed 5 bases at V and 0 bases at J, with 17 bases between. This sample was taken from a study of shared clonotypes between healthy human individuals. Findings and caveats of the study: Having only a few donors restricted how much genetic and exposure-history diversity was captured. When naive CD4 clonotypes were compared across several donors, roughly 4.9% were shared. Sampling used blood alone; tissue repertoires probably differ.

Produced via immunoSEQ multiplex PCR; TCRdb's table is partial and in-frame only. The sample includes around 200,000 clones, approximately 62% seen only once; the top ten take 10%. The specimen sequenced was memory CD4+ T cells sorted from blood. Indicated subset: CD45RA-negative fraction. The chain joins TRBV5-1 to TRBJ1-1; no firm D call. The source is a man aged 30-40 years in good health. CDR3 in amino acids: CASSYLGRALNTEAFF. CDR3 coding DNA: TGCGCCAGCAGTTATCTAGGGAGAGCTCTGAACACTGAAGCTTTCTTT.